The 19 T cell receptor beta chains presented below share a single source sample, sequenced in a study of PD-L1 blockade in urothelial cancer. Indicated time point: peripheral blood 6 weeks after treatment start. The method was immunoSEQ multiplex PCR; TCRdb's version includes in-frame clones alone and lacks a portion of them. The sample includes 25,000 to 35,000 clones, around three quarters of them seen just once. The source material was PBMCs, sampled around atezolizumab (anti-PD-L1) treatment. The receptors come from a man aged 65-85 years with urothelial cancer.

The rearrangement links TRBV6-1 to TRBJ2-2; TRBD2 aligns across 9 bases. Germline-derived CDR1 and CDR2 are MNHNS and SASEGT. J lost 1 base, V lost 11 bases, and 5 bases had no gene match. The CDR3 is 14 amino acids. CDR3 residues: CASRLAVNTGELFF. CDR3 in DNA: TGTGCCTCTCGACTAGCGGTGAACACCGGGGAGCTGTTTTTT.

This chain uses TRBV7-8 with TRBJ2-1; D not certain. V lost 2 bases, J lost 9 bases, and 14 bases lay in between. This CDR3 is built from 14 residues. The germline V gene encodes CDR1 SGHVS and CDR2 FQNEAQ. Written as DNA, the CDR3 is TGTGCCAGCAGCTTATCGGCGGCCGCAAGTGAGCAGTTCTTC. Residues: CASSLSAAASEQFF. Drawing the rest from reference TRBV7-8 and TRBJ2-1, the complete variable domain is GAGVSQSPRYKVAKRGQDVALRCDPISGHVSLFWYQQALGQGPEFLTYFQNEAQLDKSGLPSDRFFAERPEGSVSTLKIQRTQQEDSAVYLCASSLSAAASEQFFGPGTRLTVL.

The CDR3 spells CASKTGSTTEAFF. The CDR3 bases are TGTGCCAGCAAGACAGGTTCGACCACTGAAGCTTTCTTT. This chain uses TRBV28 with TRBJ1-1, with a possible D match to TRBD1 (6 bases). CDR1 is MDHEN, CDR2 SYDVKM, per germline. V was trimmed by 7 bases and J by 4 bases, leaving 13 bases between them. This CDR3 spans 13 amino acids. The whole variable domain, filled in from reference TRBV28 and TRBJ1-1, reads DVKVTQSSRYLVKRTGEKVFLECVQDMDHENMFWYRQDPGLGLRLIYFSYDVKMKEKGDIPEGYSVSREKKERFSLILESASTNQTSMYLCASKTGSTTEAFFGQGTRLTVV.

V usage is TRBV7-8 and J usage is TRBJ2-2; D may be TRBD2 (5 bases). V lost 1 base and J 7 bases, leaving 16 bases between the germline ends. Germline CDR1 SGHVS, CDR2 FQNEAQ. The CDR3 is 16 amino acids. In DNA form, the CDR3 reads TGTGCCAGCAGCTTAGTAGGTGGTAGCGTTGGCGGGGAGCTGTTTTTT. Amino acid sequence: CASSLVGGSVGGELFF.

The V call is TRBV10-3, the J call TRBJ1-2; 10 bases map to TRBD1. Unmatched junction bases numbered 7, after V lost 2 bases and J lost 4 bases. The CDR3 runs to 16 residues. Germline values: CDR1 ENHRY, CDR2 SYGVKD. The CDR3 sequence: CAISEPGTGESYGYTF. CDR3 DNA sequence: TGTGCCATCAGTGAGCCTGGGACAGGGGAATCCTATGGCTACACCTTC.

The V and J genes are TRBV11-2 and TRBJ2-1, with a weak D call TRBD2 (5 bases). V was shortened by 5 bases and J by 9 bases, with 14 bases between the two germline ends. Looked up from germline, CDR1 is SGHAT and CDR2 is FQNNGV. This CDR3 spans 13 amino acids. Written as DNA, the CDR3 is TGTGCCAGCAGCCTCCGCGCGGGTATTGAGCAGTTCTTC. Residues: CASSLRAGIEQFF.

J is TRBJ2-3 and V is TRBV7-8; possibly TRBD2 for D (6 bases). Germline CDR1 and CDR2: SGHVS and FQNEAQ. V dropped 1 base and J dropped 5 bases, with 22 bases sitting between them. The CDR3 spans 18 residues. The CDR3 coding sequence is TGTGCCAGCAGCTTAGTCTTGTCAGGCGGGGCCTGGGGAGATACGCAGTATTTT. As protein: CASSLVLSGGAWGDTQYF.

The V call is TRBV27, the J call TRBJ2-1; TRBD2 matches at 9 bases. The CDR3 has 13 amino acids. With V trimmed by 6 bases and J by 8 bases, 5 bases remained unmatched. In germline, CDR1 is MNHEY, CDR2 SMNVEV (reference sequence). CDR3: CASRELAGYEQFF. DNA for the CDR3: TGTGCCAGCAGGGAACTAGCGGGCTATGAGCAGTTCTTC.

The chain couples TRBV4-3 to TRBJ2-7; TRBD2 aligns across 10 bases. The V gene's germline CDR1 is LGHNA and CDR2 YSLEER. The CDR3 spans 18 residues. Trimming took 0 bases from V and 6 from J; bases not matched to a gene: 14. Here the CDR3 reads CASSQDPLAGEALTEQYF. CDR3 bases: TGCGCCAGCAGCCAAGACCCCCTAGCGGGAGAAGCCTTGACCGAGCAGTACTTC.

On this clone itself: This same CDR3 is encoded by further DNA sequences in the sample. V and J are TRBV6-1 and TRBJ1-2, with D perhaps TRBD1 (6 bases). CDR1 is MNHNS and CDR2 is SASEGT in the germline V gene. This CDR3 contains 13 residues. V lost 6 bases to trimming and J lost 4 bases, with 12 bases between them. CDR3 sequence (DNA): TGTGCCAGCAGCGAAACAGGGCTCTATGGCTACACCTTC. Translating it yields CASSETGLYGYTF.

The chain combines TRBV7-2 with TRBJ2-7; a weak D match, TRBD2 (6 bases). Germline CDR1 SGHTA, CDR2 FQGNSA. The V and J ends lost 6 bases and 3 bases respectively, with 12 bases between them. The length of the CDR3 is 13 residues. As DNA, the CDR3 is TGTGCCAGCAGACCGACTAGGAGCTACGAGCAGTACTTC. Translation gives CASRPTRSYEQYF.

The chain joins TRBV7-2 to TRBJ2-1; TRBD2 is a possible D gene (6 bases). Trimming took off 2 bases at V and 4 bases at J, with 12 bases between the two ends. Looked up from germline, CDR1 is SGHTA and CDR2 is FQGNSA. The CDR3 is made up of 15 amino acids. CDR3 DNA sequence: TGTGCCAGCAGCTTAACGGGGGAGAGGTACAATGAGCAGTTCTTC. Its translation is CASSLTGERYNEQFF.

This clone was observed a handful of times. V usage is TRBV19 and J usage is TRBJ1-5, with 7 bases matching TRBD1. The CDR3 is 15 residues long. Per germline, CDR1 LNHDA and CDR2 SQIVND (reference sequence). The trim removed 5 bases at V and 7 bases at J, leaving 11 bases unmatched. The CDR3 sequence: CASSQMGQGGQPQHF. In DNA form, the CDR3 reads TGTGCCAGTAGTCAGATGGGCCAGGGGGGCCAGCCCCAGCATTTT.

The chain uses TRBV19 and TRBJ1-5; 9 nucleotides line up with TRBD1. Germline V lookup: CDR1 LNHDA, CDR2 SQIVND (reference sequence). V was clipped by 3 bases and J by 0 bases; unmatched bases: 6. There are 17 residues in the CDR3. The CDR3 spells CASSILTGGYSNQPQHF. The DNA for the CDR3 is TGTGCCAGTAGTATCCTGACAGGGGGTTATAGCAATCAGCCCCAGCATTTT.

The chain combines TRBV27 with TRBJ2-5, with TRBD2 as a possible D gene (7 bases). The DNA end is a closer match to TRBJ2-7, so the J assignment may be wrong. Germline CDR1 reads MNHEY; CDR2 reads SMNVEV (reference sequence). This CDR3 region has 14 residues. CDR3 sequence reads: CASSLSQGRGEQYF. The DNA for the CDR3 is TGTGCCAGCAGTTTAAGTCAGGGGAGGGGCGAGCAGTACTTC.

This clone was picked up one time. CDR3 sequence (DNA): TGTGCTAGTGGGCGGGCAGGCCTCGGGTACGAGCAGTACTTC. Translated: CASGRAGLGYEQYF. This chain links TRBV12-5 with TRBJ2-7; D perhaps matches TRBD2 (5 bases). The CDR3 is 14 amino acids. Trimming left V 6 bases short and J 4 bases short, with 16 bases between. The V gene's germline CDR1 is LGHNT and CDR2 FRNRAP.

The CDR3 DNA reads as TGTGCCAGCAGTCCACAGCCTGGAAACACCATATATTTT. Its protein is CASSPQPGNTIYF. J is TRBJ1-3 and V is TRBV28; D is ambiguous. The ends were cut back, 5 bases at V and 2 bases at J, with 7 bases in the middle. Germline V gives CDR1 MDHEN, CDR2 SYDVKM. The CDR3 is 13 amino acids.

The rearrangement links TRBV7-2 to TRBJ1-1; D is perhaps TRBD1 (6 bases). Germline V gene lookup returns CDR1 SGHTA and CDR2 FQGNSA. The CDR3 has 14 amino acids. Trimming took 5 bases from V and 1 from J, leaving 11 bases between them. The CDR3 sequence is CASSGQLWNTEAFF. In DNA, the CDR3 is TGTGCCAGCAGCGGACAGTTATGGAACACTGAAGCTTTCTTT.

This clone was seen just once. CDR3 in amino acids: CASSRGQGDGYTF. CDR3 DNA sequence: TGTGCCAGCAGCCGGGGACAGGGTGATGGCTACACCTTC. V and J are TRBV27 and TRBJ1-2; 9 bases match TRBD1. This CDR3 has 13 residues. J gave up 6 bases and V 6 bases, and 5 bases lay outside the gene matches. Germline V gives CDR1 MNHEY, CDR2 SMNVEV (reference sequence).